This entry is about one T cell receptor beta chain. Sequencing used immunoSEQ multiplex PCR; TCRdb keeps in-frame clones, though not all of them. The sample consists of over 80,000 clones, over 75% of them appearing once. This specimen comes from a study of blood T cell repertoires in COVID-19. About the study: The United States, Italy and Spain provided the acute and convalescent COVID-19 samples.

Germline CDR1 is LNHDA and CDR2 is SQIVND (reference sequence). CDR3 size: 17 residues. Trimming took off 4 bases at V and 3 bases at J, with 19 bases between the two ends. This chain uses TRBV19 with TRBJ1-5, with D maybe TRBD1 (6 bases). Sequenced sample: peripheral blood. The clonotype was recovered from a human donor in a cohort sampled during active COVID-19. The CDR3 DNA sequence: TGTGCCAGTAGTACAGGCGGGGGCGCGGACTCCAATCAGCCCCAGCATTTT. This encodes CASSTGGGADSNQPQHF.